One and the same sample provided the 23 T cell receptor beta chains below, sequenced in a study of blood T cell repertoires in COVID-19. Sequencing was performed with immunoSEQ multiplex PCR; in TCRdb, only in-frame clones are kept and a portion is missing. The sample consists of hundreds of thousands of clones, around 90% of them appearing once. The specimen sequenced was peripheral blood. The source is a man aged 55-75 years who had recovered from COVID-19.

The genes are TRBV10-3 and TRBJ2-1; 14 positions match TRBD2. The CDR3 length is 18 residues. The germline V gene encodes CDR1 ENHRY and CDR2 SYGVKD. J was trimmed by 6 bases and V by 5 bases; bases with no gene match: 12. CDR3 DNA: TGTGCCATCAGTCCACCGACTAGCGGGAGGGCCGAGGGCAATGAGCAGTTCTTC. Its protein is CAISPPTSGRAEGNEQFF.

J is TRBJ1-3 and V is TRBV6-5, with D possibly matching TRBD1 (6 bases). The CDR3 length is 15 residues. Germline assignment: CDR1 MNHEY and CDR2 SVGAGI. V was clipped by 4 bases and J by 0 bases, with 10 bases between them. In DNA form, the CDR3 reads TGTGCCAGCAGTTCGACGGACAGCTCTGGAAACACCATATATTTT. This encodes CASSSTDSSGNTIYF.

The chain carries TRBV15 and TRBJ1-4; D ambiguous. V dropped 0 bases and J dropped 4 bases, with 12 bases sitting between them. CDR1 is LNHNV, CDR2 YYDKDF, per germline (reference sequence). The CDR3 spans 16 residues. This CDR3 reads CATSRDQAGLNEKLFF. DNA of the CDR3: TGTGCCACCAGCAGAGATCAGGCAGGCCTTAATGAAAAACTGTTTTTT.

This rearrangement joins TRBV5-1 to TRBJ2-5; 12 positions match TRBD1. V shed 4 bases, J shed 2 bases, and the junction held 9 bases outside the gene matches. This CDR3 contains 17 residues. Germline values: CDR1 SGHRS, CDR2 YFSETQ. CDR3 DNA sequence: TGCGCCAGCAGCCCGGGACAGGGGGCCTTTCTTCAAGAGACCCAGTACTTC. It translates to CASSPGQGAFLQETQYF.

This chain joins TRBV19 and TRBJ1-6, with D possibly being TRBD1 (5 bases). The germline V and J ends were trimmed by 6 bases and 5 bases, with 8 bases remaining between them. There are 13 residues in the CDR3. The germline CDR1 and CDR2 sequences are LNHDA and SQIVND (reference sequence). The CDR3 loop is CASRQVDNSPLHF. The CDR3 coding sequence is TGTGCCAGTAGACAGGTGGATAATTCACCCCTCCACTTT. Full variable domain (missing parts from reference TRBV19 and TRBJ1-6): DGGITQSPKYLFRKEGQNVTLSCEQNLNHDAMYWYRQDPGQGLRLIYYSQIVNDFQKGDIAEGYSVSREKKESFPLTVTSAQKNPTAFYLCASRQVDNSPLHFGNGTRLTVT.

To note about this clone: The identical CDR3 is also encoded by other nucleotide sequences in the sample. This chain uses TRBV7-2 with TRBJ1-2; 9 bases are a match to TRBD1. J gave up 4 bases and V 4 bases, and 4 bases lay outside the gene matches. The CDR3 loop spans 14 amino acids. The V gene's germline CDR1 is SGHTA and CDR2 FQGNSA. The CDR3 bases are TGTGCCAGCAGCTCCGGACAGGGGCGCTATGGCTACACCTTC. This encodes CASSSGQGRYGYTF.

The genes are TRBV5-6 and TRBJ2-5, with a possible D match to TRBD2 (6 bases). Germline assignment: CDR1 SGHDT and CDR2 YYEEEE. This CDR3 has 16 residues. V lost 3 bases and J 2 bases, leaving 17 bases between the germline ends. Written as DNA, the CDR3 is TGTGCCAGCAGCTCTGCCCGGGACGGACTACAAGAGACCCAGTACTTC. Residues: CASSSARDGLQETQYF.

This clone was picked up one time. The chain recombines TRBV27 with TRBJ2-1; D call uncertain. V lost 5 bases and J lost 4, with 9 bases in between. This CDR3 has 13 amino acids. Germline CDR1 is MNHEY and CDR2 is SMNVEV (reference sequence). The CDR3 DNA reads TGTGCCAGCAGTCCATACAAGTACAATGAGCAGTTCTTC. Translation gives CASSPYKYNEQFF.

The chain has TRBV5-5 and TRBJ2-2, with 7 bases fitting TRBD2. J was trimmed by 1 base and V by 4 bases; bases with no gene match: 7. This CDR3 region has 16 residues. Germline V gives CDR1 SGHKS, CDR2 YYEKEE (reference sequence). The DNA of the CDR3 is TGTGCCAGCAGCGCCTCGAGCGGGGAGAACACCGGGGAGCTGTTTTTT. It yields the protein CASSASSGENTGELFF.

This clone occurred once. The chain uses TRBV19 and TRBJ1-2; 7 bases align to TRBD1. The junction had 10 bases not matched to a gene; V was cut back by 5 bases and J by 4 bases. The CDR3 sequence is 15 residues long. Germline V gene lookup returns CDR1 LNHDA and CDR2 SQIVND (reference sequence). The CDR3, as DNA: TGTGCCAGTAGTTTCCGGGACAGAGAAGGCTATGGCTACACCTTC. Its translation: CASSFRDREGYGYTF.

The chain carries TRBV27 and TRBJ2-3; TRBD1 agrees at 10 bases. This CDR3 spans 15 amino acids. CDR1 and CDR2 from the germline V gene are MNHEY and SMNVEV (reference sequence). V shed 4 bases, J shed 4 bases, and the junction held 5 bases outside the gene matches. This chain's CDR3 is CASSSDRGIADTQYF. DNA for the CDR3: TGTGCCAGCAGTTCGGACAGGGGGATCGCAGATACGCAGTATTTT.

The chain joins TRBV6-6 to TRBJ2-3, with 9 bases that match TRBD1. Germline CDR1 and CDR2: MNHNY and SVGAGI (reference sequence). The V gene end was trimmed by 7 bases and the J gene end by 2 bases; junction bases not matched to a gene: 7. The CDR3 is 15 amino acids. CDR3 residues: CASNGQGRNTDTQYF. The CDR3 coding sequence is TGTGCCAGCAACGGACAGGGGCGAAACACAGATACGCAGTATTTT.

The chain is built from TRBV5-4 and TRBJ2-2; 8 bases fit TRBD2. Losses at the gene ends were 6 bases for V and 1 base for J; bases not matched to a gene: 2. This CDR3 is built from 14 residues. Per germline, CDR1 SGHNT and CDR2 YYREEE (reference sequence). The CDR3 nucleotides are TGTGCCAGCAAGAGCGGGGGGAACACCGGGGAGCTGTTTTTT. The encoded protein is CASKSGGNTGELFF.

The rearrangement uses TRBV7-3 and TRBJ2-1, with D perhaps TRBD1 (5 bases). Between the trimmed V and J ends, which lost 1 base and 5 bases, there was a span of 6 bases. The germline V gene encodes CDR1 SGHTA and CDR2 FQGTGA. The CDR3 totals 13 residues. The chain's CDR3 is CASSLSRDNEQFF. In DNA, the CDR3 is TGTGCCAGCAGCTTAAGCAGGGACAATGAGCAGTTCTTC.

This chain joins TRBV18 and TRBJ2-5; 10 bases fit TRBD1. CDR1 and CDR2 from the germline V gene are KGHSH and LQKENI. The CDR3 consists of 15 residues. V lost 2 bases and J lost 1; bases outside the gene matches: 1. CDR3 sequence: CASSPRTGGQETQYF. The CDR3 region has the DNA TGTGCCAGCTCACCAAGGACAGGGGGCCAAGAGACCCAGTACTTC.

This chain uses TRBV29-1 with TRBJ2-7; D call uncertain. Trimming pared 4 bases from V and 2 bases from J, leaving 9 bases between. This CDR3 is built from 12 residues. Germline V CDR1 and CDR2: SQVTM, ANQGSEA. The CDR3 is CSVGLDPYEQYF. DNA for the CDR3: TGCAGCGTTGGGCTAGATCCCTACGAGCAGTACTTC.

The genes are TRBV5-1 and TRBJ2-7; D gene uncertain. The CDR3 length is 13 residues. Germline lookup yields CDR1 SGHRS and CDR2 YFSETQ. Trimming pared 7 bases from V and 4 bases from J, leaving 15 bases between. The CDR3: CASGNSGAYEQYF. The CDR3 coding sequence is TGCGCCAGCGGCAACTCGGGTGCTTACGAGCAGTACTTC. Combining the CDR3 with reference TRBV5-1 and TRBJ2-7 gives the whole variable domain KAGVTQTPRYLIKTRGQQVTLSCSPISGHRSVSWYQQTPGQGLQFLFEYFSETQRNKGNFPGRFSGRQFSNSRSEMNVSTLELGDSALYLCASGNSGAYEQYFGPGTRLTVT.

This sequence joins TRBV9 and TRBJ2-3, with TRBD2 identical over 8 bases. CDR1 is SGDLS, CDR2 YYNGEE, per germline. With V trimmed by 4 bases and J by 4 bases, 8 bases remained unmatched. The CDR3 spans 15 residues. This CDR3 is CASSPGGGRADTQYF. The CDR3 region has the DNA TGTGCCAGCAGCCCGGGGGGGGGCCGAGCAGATACGCAGTATTTT.

V is TRBV4-1 and J is TRBJ2-7; TRBD1 matches 12 bases. J lost 5 bases, V lost 4 bases, and 6 bases had no gene match. This CDR3 contains 15 residues. Germline CDR1 is MGHRA and CDR2 is YSYEKL. The CDR3 reads CASSRPGQGADEQYF. The CDR3 nucleotides read TGCGCCAGCAGCCGGCCGGGACAGGGGGCCGACGAGCAGTACTTC.

This rearrangement joins TRBV27 to TRBJ2-1; TRBD2 aligns across 11 bases. The CDR3 spans 17 residues. Germline V gene data show CDR1 as MNHEY and CDR2 as SMNVEV (reference sequence). J gave up 6 bases and V 4 bases, and 11 bases lay outside the gene matches. For the CDR3, the DNA is TGTGCCAGCAGTTCGGGGCGGGCTAGCGGGAGGATCAATGAGCAGTTCTTC. Its protein is CASSSGRASGRINEQFF.

The genes are TRBV6-5 and TRBJ2-1; 9 nucleotides agree with TRBD2. Trimming at V came to 4 bases and at J to 8 bases, leaving 9 bases not matched to a gene. The CDR3 totals 15 residues. Germline-derived CDR1 and CDR2 are MNHEY and SVGAGI. The CDR3 bases are TGTGCCAGCAGTTCCTCGACTAGCGGACACTATGAGCAGTTCTTC. This sequence encodes CASSSSTSGHYEQFF.

The rearrangement uses TRBV25-1 and TRBJ2-4; D may be TRBD1 (5 bases). This CDR3 has 13 amino acids. Germline assignment: CDR1 MGHDK and CDR2 SYGVNS. V lost 8 bases to trimming and J lost 8 bases, with 16 bases between them. CDR3 amino acids: CASRGAGWHIQYF. CDR3 DNA sequence: TGTGCCAGCCGAGGCGCAGGGTGGCACATTCAGTACTTC.

The J gene is TRBJ2-7, the V gene TRBV10-3; TRBD1 is a possible D gene (6 bases). From germline, CDR1 is ENHRY and CDR2 SYGVKD. V was trimmed by 6 bases and J by 1 base, leaving 13 bases between them. The length of the CDR3 is 14 residues. In DNA form, the CDR3 reads TGTGCCATCAGCCCAAGGACAGAATCCTACGAGCAGTACTTC. Translating gives CAISPRTESYEQYF.